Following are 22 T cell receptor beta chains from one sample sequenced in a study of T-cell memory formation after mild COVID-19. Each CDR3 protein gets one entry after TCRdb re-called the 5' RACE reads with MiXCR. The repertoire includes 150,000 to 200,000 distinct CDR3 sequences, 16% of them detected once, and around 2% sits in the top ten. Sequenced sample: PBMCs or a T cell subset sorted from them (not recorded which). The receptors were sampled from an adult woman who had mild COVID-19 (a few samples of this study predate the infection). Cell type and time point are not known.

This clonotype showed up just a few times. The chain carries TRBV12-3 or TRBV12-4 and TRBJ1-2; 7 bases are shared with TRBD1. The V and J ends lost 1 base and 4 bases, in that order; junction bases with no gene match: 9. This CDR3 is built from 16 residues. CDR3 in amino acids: CASSLGGLGTAYGYTF. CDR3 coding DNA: TGTGCCAGCAGTTTAGGAGGGTTGGGGACAGCCTATGGCTACACCTTC.

This CDR3 reads CASSQDLRTSGVFQYF. CDR3 DNA sequence: TGCGCCAGCAGCCAAGATCTACGGACTAGCGGGGTTTTTCAGTACTTC. The chain uses TRBV4-3 and TRBJ2-4, with 12 bases aligning to TRBD2. The V gene end was trimmed by 0 bases and the J gene end by 11 bases; junction bases not matched to a gene: 8. Germline lookup yields CDR1 LGHNA and CDR2 YSLEER. This CDR3 is 16 amino acids long.

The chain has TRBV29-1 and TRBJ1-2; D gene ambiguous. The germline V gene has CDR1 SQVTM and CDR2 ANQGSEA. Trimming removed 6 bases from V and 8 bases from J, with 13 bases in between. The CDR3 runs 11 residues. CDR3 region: CSVSQGQGYTF. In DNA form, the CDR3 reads TGCAGCGTCTCCCAAGGGCAGGGCTACACCTTC.

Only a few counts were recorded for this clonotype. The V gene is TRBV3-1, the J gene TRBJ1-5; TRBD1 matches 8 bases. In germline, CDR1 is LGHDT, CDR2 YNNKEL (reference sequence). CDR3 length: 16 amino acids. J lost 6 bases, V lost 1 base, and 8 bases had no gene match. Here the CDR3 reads CASSQGAPGGGQPQHF. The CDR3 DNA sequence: TGTGCCAGCAGCCAAGGGGCCCCAGGGGGCGGTCAGCCCCAGCATTTT. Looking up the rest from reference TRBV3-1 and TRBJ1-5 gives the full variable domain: DTAVSQTPKYLVTQMGNDKSIKCEQNLGHDTMYWYKQDSKKFLKIMFSYNNKELIINETVPNRFSPKSPDKAHLNLHINSLELGDSAVYFCASSQGAPGGGQPQHFGDGTRLSIL.

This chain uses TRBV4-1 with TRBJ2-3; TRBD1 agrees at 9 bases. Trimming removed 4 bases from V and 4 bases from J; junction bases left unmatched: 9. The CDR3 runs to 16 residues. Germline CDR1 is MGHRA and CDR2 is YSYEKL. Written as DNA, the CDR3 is TGCGCCAGCAGCCGATCCGGGACAGGGTCTGCAGATACGCAGTATTTT. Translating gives CASSRSGTGSADTQYF.

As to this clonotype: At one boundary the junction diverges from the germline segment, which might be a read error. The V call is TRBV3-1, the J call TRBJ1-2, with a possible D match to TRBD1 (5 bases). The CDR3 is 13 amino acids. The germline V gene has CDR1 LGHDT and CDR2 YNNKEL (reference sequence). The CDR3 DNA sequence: TGTGCTAGCAGCTCCGGGACCCCTTTTGGCTACACCTTC. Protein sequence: CASSSGTPFGYTF.

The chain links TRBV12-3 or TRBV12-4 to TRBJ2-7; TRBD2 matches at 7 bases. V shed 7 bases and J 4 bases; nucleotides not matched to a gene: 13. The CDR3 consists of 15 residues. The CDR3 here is CASIPQGGAGYEQYF. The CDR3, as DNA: TGTGCCAGCATCCCGCAGGGAGGGGCTGGATACGAGCAGTACTTC.

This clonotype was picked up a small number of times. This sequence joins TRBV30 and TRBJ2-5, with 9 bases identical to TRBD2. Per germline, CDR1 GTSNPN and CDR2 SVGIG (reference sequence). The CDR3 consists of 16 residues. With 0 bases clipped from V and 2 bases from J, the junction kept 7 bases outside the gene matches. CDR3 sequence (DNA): TGTGCCTGGAGTGTTGGGGTAGCGGGAGTTCAAGAGACCCAGTACTTC. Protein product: CAWSVGVAGVQETQYF.

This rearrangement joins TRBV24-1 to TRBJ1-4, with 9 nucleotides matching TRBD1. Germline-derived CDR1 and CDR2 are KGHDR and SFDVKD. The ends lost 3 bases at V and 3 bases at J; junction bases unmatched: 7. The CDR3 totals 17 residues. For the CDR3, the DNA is TGTGCCACCAGTGATCCAGGACAGGGGCTGTCTAATGAAAAACTGTTTTTT. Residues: CATSDPGQGLSNEKLFF.

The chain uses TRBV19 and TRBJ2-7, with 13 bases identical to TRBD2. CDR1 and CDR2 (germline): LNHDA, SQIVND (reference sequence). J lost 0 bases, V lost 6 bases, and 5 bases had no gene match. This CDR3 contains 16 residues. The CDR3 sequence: CASSGLAGVSSYEQYF. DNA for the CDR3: TGTGCCAGTAGCGGACTAGCGGGAGTCAGCTCCTACGAGCAGTACTTC.

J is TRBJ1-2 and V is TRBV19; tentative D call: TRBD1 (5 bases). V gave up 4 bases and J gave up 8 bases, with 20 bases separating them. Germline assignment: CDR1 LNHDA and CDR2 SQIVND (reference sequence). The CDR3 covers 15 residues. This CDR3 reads CASSTTSGTLGGYTF. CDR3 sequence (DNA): TGTGCCAGTAGTACCACCTCCGGGACTTTAGGCGGCTACACCTTC. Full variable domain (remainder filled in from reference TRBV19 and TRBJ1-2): DGGITQSPKYLFRKEGQNVTLSCEQNLNHDAMYWYRQDPGQGLRLIYYSQIVNDFQKGDIAEGYSVSREKKESFPLTVTSAQKNPTAFYLCASSTTSGTLGGYTFGSGTRLTVV.

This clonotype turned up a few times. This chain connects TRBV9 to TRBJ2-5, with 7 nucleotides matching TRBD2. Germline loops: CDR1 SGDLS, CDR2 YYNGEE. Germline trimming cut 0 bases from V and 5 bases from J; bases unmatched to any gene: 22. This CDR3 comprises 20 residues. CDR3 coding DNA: TGTGCCAGCAGCGTAGGACCCCAGCGGGGACTCTCCCCTGGGTTGGAGACCCAGTACTTC. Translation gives CASSVGPQRGLSPGLETQYF.

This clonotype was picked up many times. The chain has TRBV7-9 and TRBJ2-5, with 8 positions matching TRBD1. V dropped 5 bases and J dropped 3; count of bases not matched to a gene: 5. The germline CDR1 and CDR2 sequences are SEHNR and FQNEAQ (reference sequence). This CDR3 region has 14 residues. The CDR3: CASSLGQAEETQYF. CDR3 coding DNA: TGTGCCAGCAGCCTGGGACAGGCAGAAGAGACCCAGTACTTC.

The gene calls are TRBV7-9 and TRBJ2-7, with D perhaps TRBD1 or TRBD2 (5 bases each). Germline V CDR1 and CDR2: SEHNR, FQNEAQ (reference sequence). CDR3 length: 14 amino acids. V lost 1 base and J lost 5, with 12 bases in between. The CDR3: CASSLEGRGDEQYF. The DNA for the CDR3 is TGTGCCAGCAGCTTAGAGGGACGGGGAGACGAGCAGTACTTC. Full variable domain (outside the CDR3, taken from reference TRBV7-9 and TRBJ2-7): DTGVSQNPRHKITKRGQNVTFRCDPISEHNRLYWYRQTLGQGPEFLTYFQNEAQLEKSRLLSDRFSAERPKGSFSTLEIQRTEQGDSAMYLCASSLEGRGDEQYFGPGTRLTVT.

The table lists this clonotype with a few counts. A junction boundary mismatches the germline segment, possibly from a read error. The CDR3 sequence: CARSLGTTYEQYF. In DNA, the CDR3 is TGTGCCAGGAGCTTGGGGACTACCTACGAGCAGTACTTC. This rearrangement joins TRBV5-5 to TRBJ2-7; 7 bases are a match to TRBD2. Germline CDR1 reads SGHKS; CDR2 reads YYEKEE (reference sequence). The CDR3 totals 13 residues.

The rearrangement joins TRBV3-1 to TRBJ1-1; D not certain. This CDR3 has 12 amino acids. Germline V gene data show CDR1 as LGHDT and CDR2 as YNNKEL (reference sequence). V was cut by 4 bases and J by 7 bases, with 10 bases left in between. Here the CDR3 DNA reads TGTGCCAGCAGCCGAGAGACAAATGAAGCTTTCTTT. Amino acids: CASSRETNEAFF.

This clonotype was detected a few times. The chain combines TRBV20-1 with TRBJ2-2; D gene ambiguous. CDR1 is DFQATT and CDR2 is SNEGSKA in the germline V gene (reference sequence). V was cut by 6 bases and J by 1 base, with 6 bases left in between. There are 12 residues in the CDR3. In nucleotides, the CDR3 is TGCAGTGCGAGACAGAACACCGGGGAGCTGTTTTTT. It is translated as CSARQNTGELFF.

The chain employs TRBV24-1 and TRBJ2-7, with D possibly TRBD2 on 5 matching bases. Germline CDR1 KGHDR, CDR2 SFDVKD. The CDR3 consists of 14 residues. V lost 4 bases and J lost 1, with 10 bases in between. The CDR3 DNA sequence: TGTGCCACCAGTGACCACAGCGGTTCCTACGAGCAGTACTTC. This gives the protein CATSDHSGSYEQYF.

CDR3 protein: CASSALAGGLSSYNEQFF. CDR3 nucleotide sequence: TGTGCCAGCAGCGCCCTAGCGGGGGGGCTGAGCTCCTACAATGAGCAGTTCTTC. The rearrangement uses TRBV6-5 and TRBJ2-1, with 12 bases matching TRBD2. The CDR3 runs 18 residues. Germline values: CDR1 MNHEY, CDR2 SVGAGI. After removal of 6 bases from V and 0 bases from J, the junction contained 9 bases not matched to a gene.

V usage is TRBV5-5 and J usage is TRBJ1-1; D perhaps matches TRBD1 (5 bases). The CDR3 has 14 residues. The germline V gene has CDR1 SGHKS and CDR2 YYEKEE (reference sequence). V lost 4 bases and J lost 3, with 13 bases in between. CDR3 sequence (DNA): TGTGCCAGCAGCCGACAGTGGGGGGACACTGAAGCTTTCTTT. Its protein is CASSRQWGDTEAFF.

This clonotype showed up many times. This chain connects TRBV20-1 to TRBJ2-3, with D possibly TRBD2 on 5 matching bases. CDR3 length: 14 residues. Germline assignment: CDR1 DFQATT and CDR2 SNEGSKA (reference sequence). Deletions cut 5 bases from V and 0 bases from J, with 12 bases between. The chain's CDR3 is CSARTGGSTDTQYF. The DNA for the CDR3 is TGCAGTGCTCGAACCGGAGGCAGCACAGATACGCAGTATTTT.

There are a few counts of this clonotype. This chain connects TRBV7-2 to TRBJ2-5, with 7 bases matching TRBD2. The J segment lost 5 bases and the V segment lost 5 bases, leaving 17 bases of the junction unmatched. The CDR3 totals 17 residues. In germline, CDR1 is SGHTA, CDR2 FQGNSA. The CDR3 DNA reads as TGTGCCAGCAGCACCGAATGGGAACTAGCGATCTGGGAGACCCAGTACTTC. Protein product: CASSTEWELAIWETQYF.